Below, one T cell receptor beta chain is given with its context. The authors' processing: It was from reference gene primer amplification that nucleated cell counts were estimated. Method: immunoSEQ multiplex PCR; TCRdb's copy keeps in-frame clones and lacks some. The V and J calls and clone size come from that table; D and trimming were worked out from the DNA. The repertoire holds roughly 98,000 clones, with about 80% as singletons. These data come from a study of blood T cell repertoires in COVID-19. Turning to the study itself: COVID-19 samples, acute and convalescent, were from the United States, Italy and Spain.

CDR3 length: 11 amino acids. V lost 3 bases and J 2 bases, leaving 3 bases between the germline ends. CDR1 and CDR2 from the germline V gene are GTSNPN and SVGIG (reference sequence). The clonotype originates from a man between 65 and 79 years old with active or convalescent COVID-19. J is TRBJ2-3 and V is TRBV30; no firm D call. The specimen sequenced was peripheral blood. In nucleotides, the CDR3 is TGTGCCTGGAGCTACACAGATACGCAGTATTTT. Its translation is CAWSYTDTQYF.